The entry that follows covers one T cell receptor beta chain sequence. This sample is drawn from a study of technical replicates of blood from a handful of donors. Generated by immunoSEQ multiplex PCR, the TCRdb table keeps only in-frame clones and is missing some. The table has around 77,000 clones, about nine tenths seen once; the top ten hold 0.41%. Germline CDR1 and CDR2: MDHEN and SYDVKM. The CDR3 runs 17 residues. With V trimmed by 1 base and J by 4 bases, 10 bases remained unmatched. The chain uses TRBV28 and TRBJ2-3; 8 bases map to TRBD2. The sample comprised T cells isolated from PBMCs. This TCR came from a human donor in good health. The CDR3 DNA sequence: TGTGCCAGCAGTTTATCGGGAGGGCCGGTCGGCTCAGATACGCAGTATTTT. Its protein product is CASSLSGGPVGSDTQYF. Based on the CDR3 plus reference TRBV28 and TRBJ2-3, the full variable domain is DVKVTQSSRYLVKRTGEKVFLECVQDMDHENMFWYRQDPGLGLRLIYFSYDVKMKEKGDIPEGYSVSREKKERFSLILESASTNQTSMYLCASSLSGGPVGSDTQYFGPGTRLTVL.